Sequencing of this T cell receptor (beta chain) was carried out in a study of T cells in Graves' hyperthyroidism and ophthalmopathy. From germline, CDR1 is LGHNA and CDR2 YSLEER. CDR3 length: 15 residues. V trimming: 4 bases; J trimming: 2 bases; junction bases outside the gene matches: 5. Researchers took RNA transcripts and amplified the TCR beta CDR3 regions from them. A first-round RT-PCR of the TCR CDR3 used the HTBI primer set. MiXCR, run by TCRdb on the multiplex PCR reads, gives a single entry per CDR3 protein. The sample includes roughly 740,000 distinct CDR3 sequences, 16% of them seen just once.

The clonotype originates from a young man with Graves' hyperthyroidism. This chain uses TRBV4-3 with TRBJ2-1; 7 bases agree with TRBD1. Sequencing was performed on blood. The CDR3 DNA follows: TGCGCCAGCAGCCCGACAGGGACCCCCTACAATGAGCAGTTCTTC. Encoded protein: CASSPTGTPYNEQFF.